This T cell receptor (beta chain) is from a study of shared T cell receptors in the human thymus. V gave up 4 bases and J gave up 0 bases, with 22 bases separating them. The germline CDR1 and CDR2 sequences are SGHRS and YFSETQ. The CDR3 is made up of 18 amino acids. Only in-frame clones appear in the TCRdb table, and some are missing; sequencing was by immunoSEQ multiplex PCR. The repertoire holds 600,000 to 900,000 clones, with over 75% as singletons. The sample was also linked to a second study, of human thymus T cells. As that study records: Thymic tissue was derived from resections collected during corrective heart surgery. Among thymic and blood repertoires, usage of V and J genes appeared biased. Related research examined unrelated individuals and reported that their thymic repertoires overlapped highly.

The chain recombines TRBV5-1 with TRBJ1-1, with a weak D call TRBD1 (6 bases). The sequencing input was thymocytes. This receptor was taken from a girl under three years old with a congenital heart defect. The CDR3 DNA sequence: TGCGCCAGCAGCCCCCCAAGATCGGGACAAAGTATGAACACTGAAGCTTTCTTT. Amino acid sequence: CASSPPRSGQSMNTEAFF.